This TCR beta chain was captured by sequencing in a study of shared clonotypes between healthy human individuals. Clones were read by immunoSEQ multiplex PCR, and TCRdb kept only the in-frame ones, dropping some. The sample contains roughly 86,000 clones, approximately 70% of which appear only once. The sample holds one count of this clone. Since a much larger clone is just one base distant, this may be a read error. The germline V gene encodes CDR1 SQVTM and CDR2 ANQGSEA. CDR3 length equals 15 residues. This receptor was obtained from a man in his thirties or forties in good health. The V call is TRBV29-1, the J call TRBJ2-1; no reliable D call. The source material was memory CD8+ T cells sorted from blood. The sample's subset: CD45RO+ cells pooled with CCR7-negative TemRA cells. The CDR3 loop is CSVEDLGNTYNEQLF. The CDR3 bases are TGCAGCGTTGAAGACCTGGGGAACACCTACAATGAGCAGCTCTTC.